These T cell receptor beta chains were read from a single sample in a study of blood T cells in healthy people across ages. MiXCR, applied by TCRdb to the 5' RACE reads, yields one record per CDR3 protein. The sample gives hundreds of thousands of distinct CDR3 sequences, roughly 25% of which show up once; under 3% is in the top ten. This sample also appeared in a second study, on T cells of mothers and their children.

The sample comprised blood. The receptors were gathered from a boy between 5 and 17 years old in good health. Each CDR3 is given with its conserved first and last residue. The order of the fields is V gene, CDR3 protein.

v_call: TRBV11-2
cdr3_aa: CASTPGLATTDTQYF

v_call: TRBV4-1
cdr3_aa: CASSQGDLSSYEQYF

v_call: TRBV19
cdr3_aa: CASSIRGRGTEAFF

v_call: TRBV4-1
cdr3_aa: CASSQQGYEQYF

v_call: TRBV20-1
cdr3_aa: CGVIGWETQYF

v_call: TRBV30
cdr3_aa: CVWSVTRTSGGTQETQYF

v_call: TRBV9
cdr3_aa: CASSVVRRGGELFF

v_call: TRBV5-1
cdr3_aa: CASSLVSGGADIQYF

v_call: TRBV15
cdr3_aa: CATSRDRHYEQYF

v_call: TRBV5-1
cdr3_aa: CASKLVVATGELFF

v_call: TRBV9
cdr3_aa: CASSVVEDMNTEAFF

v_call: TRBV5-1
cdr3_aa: CASSLAIAGIRETQYF

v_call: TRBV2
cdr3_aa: CASGKTAYNEQFF

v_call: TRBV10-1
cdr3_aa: CASPDRVFFYEQYF